The 32 T cell receptor beta chains below all came from one sample that was sequenced in a study of CD8 T cells in ankylosing spondylitis. TCRdb analysed the 5' RACE reads with MiXCR anew, one entry per CDR3 protein. Here the sample spans 25,000 to 35,000 distinct CDR3 sequences, about 7.2% being singletons. Material: blood, either unsorted or a sorted T cell fraction (not recorded which). These TCRs come from a male donor with ankylosing spondylitis or in good health (not recorded which).

Only a few counts were recorded for this clonotype. The V call is TRBV28, the J call TRBJ2-1; 8 bases map to TRBD1. From germline, CDR1 is MDHEN and CDR2 SYDVKM. V was pared by 6 bases and J by 2 bases, with 9 bases of the junction left unmatched. The CDR3 sequence is 16 residues long. CDR3 coding DNA: TGTGCCAGCAGAGAGCCCGGGACAGGTGCCTACAATGAGCAGTTCTTC. Its translation: CASREPGTGAYNEQFF.

In its sample, this clonotype was seen many times. The chain uses TRBV18 and TRBJ2-6, with D unclear. CDR1 is KGHSH, CDR2 LQKENI, per germline. V was pared by 3 bases and J by 0 bases, with 6 bases between. This CDR3 spans 15 amino acids. This chain's CDR3 is CASSPSPSGANVLTF. As DNA, the CDR3 is TGTGCCAGCTCACCTTCCCCCTCTGGGGCCAACGTCCTGACTTTC.

The gene calls are TRBV9 and TRBJ2-7, with 8 bases aligning to TRBD1. V shed 4 bases, J shed 0 bases, and the junction held 6 bases outside the gene matches. Germline V gives CDR1 SGDLS, CDR2 YYNGEE. The CDR3 totals 15 residues. CDR3 in amino acids: CASSHGQGVSYEQYF. The CDR3 DNA follows: TGTGCCAGCAGCCACGGACAGGGAGTCTCCTACGAGCAGTACTTC.

This clonotype was seen more than once but under ten times. The rearrangement joins TRBV5-1 to TRBJ1-5; D uncertain. With 0 bases removed from V and 1 base from J, the gap between germline ends came to 11 bases. Germline CDR1 SGHRS, CDR2 YFSETQ. The CDR3 extends over 16 amino acids. CDR3 sequence reads: CASSLGPDMSNQPQHF. The CDR3, as DNA: TGCGCCAGCAGCTTGGGACCCGATATGAGCAATCAGCCCCAGCATTTT.

This clonotype occurred many times. The chain recombines TRBV12-3 or TRBV12-4 with TRBJ2-7; D may match TRBD1 or TRBD2 (5 bases each). CDR3 length: 14 amino acids. Deletions cut 5 bases from V and 0 bases from J, with 11 bases between. CDR3 residues: CASSPRDGSYEQYF. The CDR3 DNA follows: TGTGCCAGCAGTCCCCGGGACGGCTCCTACGAGCAGTACTTC.

In this sample, this clonotype turned up many times. The chain recombines TRBV6-1 with TRBJ2-1; a possible D gene is TRBD1 (6 bases). Germline CDR1 is MNHNS and CDR2 is SASEGT. The length of the CDR3 is 16 residues. V lost 5 bases, J lost 3 bases, and 17 bases lay in between. The CDR3 region is CASSTPDSRFYNEQFF. CDR3 nucleotide sequence: TGTGCCAGCAGTACCCCGGACAGCAGATTCTACAATGAGCAGTTCTTC.

This clonotype was seen repeatedly, ten times or more. The chain joins TRBV11-1 to TRBJ2-7; no definite D call. The V gene lost 5 bases and the J gene lost 0 bases, with 5 bases spanning the gap. The CDR3 extends over 12 amino acids. Germline CDR1 and CDR2: SGHAT and FQDESV (reference sequence). The CDR3 DNA reads TGTGCCAGCAGCACGAACTCCTACGAGCAGTACTTC. Translating gives CASSTNSYEQYF.

This clonotype was seen more than once but under ten times. This could be a read error, since a much larger clone is one nucleotide away. The J gene is TRBJ2-6, the V gene TRBV28; D gene unclear. The germline gives CDR1 MDHEN, CDR2 SYDVKM. The ends were cut back, 6 bases at V and 0 bases at J, with 3 bases in the middle. This CDR3 has 13 residues. The CDR3 sequence is CASSNSGANVLTF. CDR3 DNA sequence: TGTGCCAGCAGCAACTCTGGGGCCAACGTCCTGACTTTC.

The chain is built from TRBV7-2 and TRBJ2-3; 8 bases map to TRBD2. The CDR3 is 16 residues long. Germline loops: CDR1 SGHTA, CDR2 FQGNSA. The junction had 3 bases not matched to a gene; V was cut back by 1 base and J by 0 bases. Here the CDR3 DNA reads TGTGCCAGCAGCTTAGTCAGCGGGGGAAGCACAGATACGCAGTATTTT. It codes for CASSLVSGGSTDTQYF.

This clonotype was found a few times. The chain employs TRBV7-9 and TRBJ1-1; possible D gene TRBD1, 5 bases. This CDR3 has 16 amino acids. V dropped 0 bases and J dropped 7 bases, with 18 bases sitting between them. Germline CDR1 SEHNR, CDR2 FQNEAQ (reference sequence). Here the CDR3 DNA reads TGTGCCAGCAGCTTAGCCCCTATGGACGGGACCCTTGAAGCTTTCTTT. Translated, it gives CASSLAPMDGTLEAFF.

This clonotype has at least ten counts. The chain uses TRBV29-1 and TRBJ2-7; D tentatively fits TRBD1 or TRBD2 (5 bases each). The V end was cut by 6 bases, the J end by 6 bases, with 21 bases between. The germline V gene has CDR1 SQVTM and CDR2 ANQGSEA. This CDR3 is 14 amino acids long. CDR3 protein: CSVRIGTEVGEQYF. For the CDR3, the DNA is TGCAGCGTCCGTATTGGGACGGAGGTGGGCGAGCAGTACTTC.

This clonotype was observed a handful of times. The chain combines TRBV3-1 with TRBJ2-3; D gene uncertain. The CDR3 contains 16 residues. Germline values: CDR1 LGHDT, CDR2 YNNKEL (reference sequence). V was shortened by 0 bases and J by 2 bases, with 12 bases between the two germline ends. In nucleotides, the CDR3 is TGTGCCAGCAGCCAAGAACCGGCCCTTGTCACAGATACGCAGTATTTT. Amino acid sequence: CASSQEPALVTDTQYF.

This clonotype has more than one count but fewer than ten. The rearrangement joins TRBV7-9 to TRBJ1-1; TRBD1 aligns across 8 bases. Unmatched junction bases numbered 11, after V lost 5 bases and J lost 3 bases. CDR1 SEHNR and CDR2 FQNEAQ come from the germline V gene (reference sequence). The CDR3 runs 16 residues. The CDR3 DNA sequence: TGTGCCAGCAGCGCACCCAGGGGGCCGGGGGACACTGAAGCTTTCTTT. This sequence encodes CASSAPRGPGDTEAFF.

This clonotype was counted at least ten times. This sequence joins TRBV20-1 and TRBJ2-3; 11 bases are shared with TRBD1. Germline V lookup: CDR1 DFQATT, CDR2 SNEGSKA (reference sequence). The CDR3 runs to 12 residues. After removal of 6 bases from V and 7 bases from J, the junction contained 3 bases not matched to a gene. The CDR3 region is CSAPDRGHTQYF. The CDR3 nucleotides read TGCAGTGCCCCGGACAGGGGGCATACGCAGTATTTT.

This clonotype was observed at least ten times. The CDR3 region is CASSPLFGSGYNEQFF. The CDR3 DNA reads TGTGCCAGCAGCCCACTTTTCGGATCGGGTTACAATGAGCAGTTCTTC. The chain has TRBV4-2 and TRBJ2-1, with D hard to call. Trimming took 4 bases from V and 4 from J, leaving 17 bases between them. From germline, CDR1 is LGHNA and CDR2 YNFKEQ. The CDR3 is made up of 16 amino acids.

This clonotype has ten or more counts. V usage is TRBV10-3 and J usage is TRBJ2-5, with a tentative D call TRBD2 (5 bases). V dropped 4 bases and J dropped 5 bases, with 11 bases sitting between them. Germline CDR1 is ENHRY and CDR2 is SYGVKD. The CDR3 is 13 amino acids. The CDR3 protein is CAISAVTGETQYF. The DNA of the CDR3 is TGTGCCATCAGTGCGGTAACGGGGGAGACCCAGTACTTC.

This clonotype occurred many times. The rearrangement uses TRBV10-2 and TRBJ2-1, with 10 bases identical to TRBD1. The length of the CDR3 is 16 residues. The V gene end was trimmed by 0 bases and the J gene end by 7 bases; junction bases not matched to a gene: 6. Germline V gene data show CDR1 as WSHSY and CDR2 as SAAADI. CDR3 in amino acids: CASSESGTGVRNEQFF. Here the CDR3 DNA reads TGCGCCAGCAGTGAGTCCGGGACAGGGGTCAGGAATGAGCAGTTCTTC.

Regarding this clonotype: A much larger clone lies one base from this, so it may be a read error. V is TRBV18 and J is TRBJ1-2; no definite D call. Germline V gene sequence: CDR1 KGHSH, CDR2 LQKENI. The CDR3 spans 15 residues. CDR3 protein: CVSSPYIESNYGYTF. CDR3 nucleotides: TGTGTCAGCTCACCGTACATCGAGTCTAACTATGGCTACACCTTC.

This chain links TRBV7-9 with TRBJ2-1, with 10 bases matching TRBD2. The CDR3 runs to 18 residues. The germline gives CDR1 SEHNR, CDR2 FQNEAQ (reference sequence). Trimming cost V 5 bases and J 8 bases; bases outside gene matches: 18. The CDR3 region is CASSPPGLAFSTGDEQFF. CDR3 bases: TGTGCCAGCAGCCCCCCGGGACTAGCGTTCTCGACGGGGGATGAGCAGTTCTTC.

This clonotype was counted a few times. J is TRBJ2-5 and V is TRBV5-5, with 10 bases that match TRBD1. Germline V gene sequence: CDR1 SGHKS, CDR2 YYEKEE (reference sequence). The CDR3 contains 15 residues. Trimming removed 1 base from V and 3 bases from J; junction bases left unmatched: 3. The CDR3 is CASSLWGQGKETQYF. CDR3 DNA: TGTGCCAGCAGCTTGTGGGGACAGGGGAAAGAGACCCAGTACTTC.

At least ten counts were recorded for this clonotype. This chain joins TRBV5-1 and TRBJ2-1; 10 positions match TRBD2. The CDR3 loop spans 17 amino acids. Per the germline V gene, CDR1 is SGHRS and CDR2 is YFSETQ. V lost 3 bases to trimming and J lost 6 bases; unmatched junction nucleotides: 12. CDR3 DNA: TGCGCCAGCAGCTCTTTAGGGAGCGGGAGGGCCGTCAATGAGCAGTTCTTC. This codes for CASSSLGSGRAVNEQFF.

This clonotype was seen repeatedly, ten times or more. The J gene is TRBJ2-1, the V gene TRBV20-1; 7 bases are a match to TRBD2. From germline, CDR1 is DFQATT and CDR2 SNEGSKA (reference sequence). This CDR3 contains 14 residues. V was clipped by 6 bases and J by 9 bases; unmatched bases: 14. The CDR3 sequence is CSAVPGLTFREQFF. In DNA, the CDR3 is TGCAGTGCGGTACCGGGACTAACCTTTCGTGAGCAGTTCTTC.

This clonotype was counted ten times or more. The DNA for the CDR3 is TGCGCCAGCAGCTTGGGGACAGACCTTTATAGCAATCAGCCCCAGCATTTT. Encoded protein: CASSLGTDLYSNQPQHF. The chain joins TRBV5-1 to TRBJ1-5, with D perhaps matching TRBD1 (6 bases). The germline V and J ends were trimmed by 0 bases and 0 bases, with 13 bases remaining between them. Germline loops: CDR1 SGHRS, CDR2 YFSETQ. The CDR3 is made up of 17 amino acids.

In this sample, this clonotype turned up many times. The J gene is TRBJ2-1, the V gene TRBV5-1, with TRBD2 as a possible D gene (5 bases). V dropped 4 bases and J dropped 7 bases, with 21 bases sitting between them. Germline-derived CDR1 and CDR2 are SGHRS and YFSETQ. The CDR3 has 16 residues. The CDR3 DNA follows: TGCGCCAGCAGCCCGCAGTCTAGCCGGACTGGGAATGAGCAGTTCTTC. Its protein is CASSPQSSRTGNEQFF.

The chain couples TRBV2 to TRBJ2-5; D is unclear. V was cut by 7 bases and J by 2 bases, with 8 bases left in between. Germline loops: CDR1 SNHLY, CDR2 FYNNEI. This CDR3 contains 12 residues. CDR3 DNA: TGTGCCAGCATCGGCCTACAAGAGACCCAGTACTTC. Residues: CASIGLQETQYF.

This clonotype has ten or more counts. The chain is built from TRBV4-2 and TRBJ2-5; D may correspond to TRBD1 or TRBD2 (5 bases each). Germline-derived CDR1 and CDR2 are LGHNA and YNFKEQ. Trimming took 6 bases from V and 2 from J, leaving 19 bases between them. This CDR3 comprises 16 residues. The CDR3 DNA is TGTGCCAGCAGTCTCGGTGCCGGGACCAGGCAAGAGACCCAGTACTTC. Amino acid sequence: CASSLGAGTRQETQYF.

Concerning this clonotype: Possible read error: a much larger clone is one base away. The V and J genes are TRBV12-3 or TRBV12-4 and TRBJ1-2; D remains unclear. The CDR3 has 13 amino acids. CDR3: CASTRADLYDYTF. Written as DNA, the CDR3 is TGTGCCAGCACCCGGGCAGACCTCTATGACTACACCTTC.

This clonotype came up many times. This sequence joins TRBV9 and TRBJ2-3, with D maybe TRBD2 (5 bases). V shed 0 bases and J shed 3 bases, with 17 bases lying between them. CDR3 length equals 17 residues. Per germline, CDR1 SGDLS and CDR2 YYNGEE. The CDR3 coding sequence is TGTGCCAGCAGCGTAGATGAGAGAATGAGCGGAACAGATACGCAGTATTTT. It specifies CASSVDERMSGTDTQYF.

This clonotype was found many times. The V call is TRBV27, the J call TRBJ1-1, with TRBD1 matching 8 bases. V trimming: 3 bases; J trimming: 1 base; junction bases outside the gene matches: 7. The CDR3 totals 16 residues. Germline assignment: CDR1 MNHEY and CDR2 SMNVEV (reference sequence). The CDR3 bases are TGTGCCAGCAGTTTCCAGGCCGGGACAGGGAACACTGAAGCTTTCTTT. Protein sequence: CASSFQAGTGNTEAFF.

This clonotype was observed at least ten times. V usage is TRBV15 and J usage is TRBJ2-3; a possible D gene is TRBD2 (6 bases). The CDR3 spans 16 residues. Germline V gene data show CDR1 as LNHNV and CDR2 as YYDKDF (reference sequence). V lost 0 bases and J lost 1, with 11 bases in between. The CDR3 sequence: CATSREPSARTDTQYF. The CDR3 region has the DNA TGTGCCACCAGCAGAGAGCCTAGCGCTCGCACAGATACGCAGTATTTT.

This clonotype was counted ten times or more. CDR3 residues: CASSWGRAGIQYF. In nucleotides, the CDR3 is TGTGCCAGCAGCTGGGGGAGGGCGGGCATTCAGTACTTC. The chain carries TRBV5-6 and TRBJ2-4; TRBD2 matches 7 bases. CDR1 and CDR2 from the germline V gene are SGHDT and YYEEEE. The CDR3 runs to 13 residues. Germline trimming cut 3 bases from V and 9 bases from J; bases unmatched to any gene: 6.

The CDR3 protein is CASSFDSAYLRYGYTF. The CDR3 bases are TGTGCCAGCAGCTTTGACAGCGCCTACTTACGCTATGGCTACACCTTC. V usage is TRBV7-9 and J usage is TRBJ1-2, with TRBD1 as a possible D gene (5 bases). The CDR3 covers 16 residues. Germline V gene lookup returns CDR1 SEHNR and CDR2 FQNEAQ (reference sequence). V lost 3 bases, J lost 4 bases, and 18 bases lay in between.